This T cell receptor (beta chain) was found in a study of post-analysis software for immune sequencing data. Study overall: The patients showed relapsing-remitting, secondary progressive and progressive-relapsing multiple sclerosis courses.

Findings and limits, study-wide: In patients, TRBV5-6, TRBV5-1 and TRBV20-1 belonged to five TRBV segments found more frequently than in controls. Batch-matched samples strongly co-clustered by F measure. In multiple sclerosis, normalized Chao1 diversity was significantly below that of controls.

cDNA libraries of TCR beta carried unique molecular identifiers. Around 460,000 cDNA molecules came from around 1 to 10 million T cells. One entry per CDR3 protein results from TCRdb running MiXCR on the PCR reads. The repertoire includes about 540,000 distinct CDR3 sequences, 30% to 40% of them detected once, and 6% sits in the top ten. Germline values: CDR1 SGHTA, CDR2 FQGNSA. The V end was cut by 5 bases, the J end by 1 base, with 11 bases between. The CDR3 totals 14 residues. Notes on this clonotype: Its antigen remains unknown.

This chain joins TRBV7-2 and TRBJ2-5; D gene unclear. The sequence was collected from a girl aged 2-17 years with multiple sclerosis. Material for sequencing was blood. CDR3 in DNA: TGTGCCAGCAGCGGCACGATATTCCAAGAGACCCAGTACTTC. Its translation is CASSGTIFQETQYF.